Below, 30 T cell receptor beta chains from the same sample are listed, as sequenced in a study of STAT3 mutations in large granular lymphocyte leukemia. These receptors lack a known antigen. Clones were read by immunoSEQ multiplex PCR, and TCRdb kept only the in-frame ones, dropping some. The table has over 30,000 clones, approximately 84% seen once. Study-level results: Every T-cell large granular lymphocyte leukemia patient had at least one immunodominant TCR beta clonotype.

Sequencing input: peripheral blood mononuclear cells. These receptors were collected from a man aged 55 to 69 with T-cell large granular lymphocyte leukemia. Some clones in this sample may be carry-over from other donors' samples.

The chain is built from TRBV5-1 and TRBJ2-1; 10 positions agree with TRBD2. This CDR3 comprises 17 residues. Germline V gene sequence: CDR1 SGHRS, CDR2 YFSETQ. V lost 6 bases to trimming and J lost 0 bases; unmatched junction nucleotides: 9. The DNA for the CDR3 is TGCGCCAGCAACCAAGATCCTAGCGGGAGCTCCTACAATGAGCAGTTCTTC. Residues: CASNQDPSGSSYNEQFF.

CDR3 in DNA: TGTGCCAGCAGTGAGGGGCAGGGCTATGGCTACACCTTC. It codes for CASSEGQGYGYTF. This chain joins TRBV6-4 and TRBJ1-2; a possible D gene is TRBD1 (5 bases). V gave up 3 bases and J gave up 4 bases, with 9 bases separating them. This CDR3 spans 13 amino acids. Per germline, CDR1 MRHNA and CDR2 SNTAGT.

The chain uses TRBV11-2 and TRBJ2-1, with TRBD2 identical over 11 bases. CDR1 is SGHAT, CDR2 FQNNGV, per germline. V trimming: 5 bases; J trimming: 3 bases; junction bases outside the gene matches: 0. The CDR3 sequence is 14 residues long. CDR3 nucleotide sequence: TGTGCCAGCAGCGGACTAGCGGGCTACAATGAGCAGTTCTTC. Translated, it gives CASSGLAGYNEQFF.

The CDR3 sequence is CASSLDGSRYGYTF. The CDR3 DNA reads TGCGCCAGCAGCTTGGATGGCAGTCGGTATGGCTACACCTTC. V is TRBV5-1 and J is TRBJ1-2; no reliable D call. The CDR3 covers 14 residues. Trimming left V 0 bases short and J 5 bases short, with 11 bases between. Germline lookup yields CDR1 SGHRS and CDR2 YFSETQ.

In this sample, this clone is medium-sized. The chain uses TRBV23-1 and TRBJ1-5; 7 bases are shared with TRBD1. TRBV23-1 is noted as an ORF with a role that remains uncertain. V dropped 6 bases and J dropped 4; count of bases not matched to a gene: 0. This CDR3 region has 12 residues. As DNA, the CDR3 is TGCGCCAGCAGACAGGGGAATCAGCCCCAGCATTTT. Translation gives CASRQGNQPQHF.

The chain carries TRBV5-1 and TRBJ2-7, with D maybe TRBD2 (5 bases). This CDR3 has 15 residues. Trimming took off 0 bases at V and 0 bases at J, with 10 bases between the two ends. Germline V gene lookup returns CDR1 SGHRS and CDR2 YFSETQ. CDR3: CASSLAPGISYEQYF. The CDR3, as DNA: TGCGCCAGCAGCTTGGCCCCGGGAATCTCCTACGAGCAGTACTTC.

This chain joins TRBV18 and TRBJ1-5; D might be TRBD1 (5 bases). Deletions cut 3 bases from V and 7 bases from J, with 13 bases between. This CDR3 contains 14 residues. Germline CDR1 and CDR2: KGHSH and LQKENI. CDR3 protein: CASSPGQGGQPQHF. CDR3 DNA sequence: TGTGCCAGCTCACCGGGGCAGGGTGGCCAGCCCCAGCATTTT.

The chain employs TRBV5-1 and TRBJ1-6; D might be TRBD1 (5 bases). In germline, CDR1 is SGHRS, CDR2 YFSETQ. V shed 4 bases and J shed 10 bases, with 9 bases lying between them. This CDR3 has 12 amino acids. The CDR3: CASSDSASPLHF. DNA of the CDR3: TGCGCCAGCAGCGACAGCGCCTCACCCCTCCACTTT.

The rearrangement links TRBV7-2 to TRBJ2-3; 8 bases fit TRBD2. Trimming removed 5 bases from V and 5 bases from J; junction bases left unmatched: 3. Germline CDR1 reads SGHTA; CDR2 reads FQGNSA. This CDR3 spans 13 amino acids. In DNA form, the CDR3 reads TGTGCCAGCAGCCTTCGGGAGGGAGATACGCAGTATTTT. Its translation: CASSLREGDTQYF. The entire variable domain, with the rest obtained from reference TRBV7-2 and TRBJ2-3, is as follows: GAGVSQSPSNKVTEKGKDVELRCDPISGHTALYWYRQSLGQGLEFLIYFQGNSAPDKSGLPSDRFSAERTGGSVSTLTIQRTQQEDSAVYLCASSLREGDTQYFGPGTRLTVL.

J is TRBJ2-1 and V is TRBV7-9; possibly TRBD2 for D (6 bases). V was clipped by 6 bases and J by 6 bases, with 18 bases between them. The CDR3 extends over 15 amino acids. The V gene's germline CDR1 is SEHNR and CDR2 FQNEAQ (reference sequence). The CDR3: CASSPVVAAVNEQFF. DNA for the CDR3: TGTGCCAGCAGTCCCGTGGTAGCGGCCGTCAATGAGCAGTTCTTC.

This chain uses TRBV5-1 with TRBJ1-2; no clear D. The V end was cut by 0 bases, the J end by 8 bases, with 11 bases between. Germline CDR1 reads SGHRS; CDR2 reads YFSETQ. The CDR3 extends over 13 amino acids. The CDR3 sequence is CASSLAFGNGYTF. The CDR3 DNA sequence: TGCGCCAGCAGCTTGGCCTTCGGGAACGGCTACACCTTC.

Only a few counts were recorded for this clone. CDR3 sequence: CASSYSPAGRYEQYF. CDR3 bases: TGTGCCAGCAGTTACTCACCGGCAGGGAGGTACGAGCAGTACTTC. V and J are TRBV6-5 and TRBJ2-7; maybe TRBD2 (6 bases). V lost 0 bases to trimming and J lost 4 bases, with 13 bases between them. This CDR3 contains 15 residues. Germline V gene sequence: CDR1 MNHEY, CDR2 SVGAGI.

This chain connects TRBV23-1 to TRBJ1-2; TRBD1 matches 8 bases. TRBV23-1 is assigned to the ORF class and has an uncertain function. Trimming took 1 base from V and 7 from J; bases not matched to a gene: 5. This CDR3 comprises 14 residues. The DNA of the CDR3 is TGCGCCAGCAGTCAATACCAGGGGGCAGGTGGCTACACCTTC. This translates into CASSQYQGAGGYTF.

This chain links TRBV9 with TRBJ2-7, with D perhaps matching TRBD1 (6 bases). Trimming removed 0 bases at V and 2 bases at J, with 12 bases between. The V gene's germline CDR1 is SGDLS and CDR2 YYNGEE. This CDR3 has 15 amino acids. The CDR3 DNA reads TGTGCCAGCAGCGTAGCGCTACAGGGCGCCTACGAGCAGTACTTC. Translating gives CASSVALQGAYEQYF. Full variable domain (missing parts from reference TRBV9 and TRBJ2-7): DSGVTQTPKHLITATGQRVTLRCSPRSGDLSVYWYQQSLDQGLQFLIQYYNGEERAKGNILERFSAQQFPDLHSELNLSSLELGDSALYFCASSVALQGAYEQYFGPGTRLTVT.

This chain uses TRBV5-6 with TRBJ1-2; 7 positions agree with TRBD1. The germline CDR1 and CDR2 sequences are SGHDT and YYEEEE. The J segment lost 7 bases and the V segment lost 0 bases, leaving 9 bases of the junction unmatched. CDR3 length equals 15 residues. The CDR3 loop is CASSLAPGQSSGYTF. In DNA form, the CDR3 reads TGTGCCAGCAGCTTGGCACCGGGACAGTCAAGTGGCTACACCTTC. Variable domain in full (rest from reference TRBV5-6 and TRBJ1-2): DAGVTQSPTHLIKTRGQQVTLRCSPKSGHDTVSWYQQALGQGPQFIFQYYEEEERQRGNFPDRFSGHQFPNYSSELNVNALLLGDSALYLCASSLAPGQSSGYTFGSGTRLTVV.

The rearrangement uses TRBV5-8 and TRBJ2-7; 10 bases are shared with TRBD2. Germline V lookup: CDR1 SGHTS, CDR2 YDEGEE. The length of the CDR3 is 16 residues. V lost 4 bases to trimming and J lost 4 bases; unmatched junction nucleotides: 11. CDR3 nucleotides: TGTGCCAGCAGCAAAGGATTCTGGACTAGCGGTTACGAGCAGTACTTC. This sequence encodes CASSKGFWTSGYEQYF.

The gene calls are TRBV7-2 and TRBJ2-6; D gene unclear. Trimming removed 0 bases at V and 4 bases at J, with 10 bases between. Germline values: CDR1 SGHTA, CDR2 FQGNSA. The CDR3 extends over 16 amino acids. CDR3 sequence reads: CASSLALASGANVLTF. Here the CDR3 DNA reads TGTGCCAGCAGCTTAGCGCTGGCTTCAGGGGCCAACGTCCTGACTTTC.

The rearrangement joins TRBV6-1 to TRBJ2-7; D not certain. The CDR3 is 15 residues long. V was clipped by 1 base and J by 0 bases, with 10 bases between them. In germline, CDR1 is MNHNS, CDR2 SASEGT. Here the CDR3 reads CASSEDTALSYEQYF. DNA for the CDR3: TGTGCCAGCAGTGAAGATACGGCCCTCTCCTACGAGCAGTACTTC.

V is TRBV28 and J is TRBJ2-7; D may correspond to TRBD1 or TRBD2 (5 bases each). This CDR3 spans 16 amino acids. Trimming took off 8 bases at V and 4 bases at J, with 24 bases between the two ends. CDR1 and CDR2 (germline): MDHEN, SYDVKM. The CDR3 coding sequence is TGTGCCAGCGACACCCCGGGGCTTATCCCCCTTTACGAGCAGTACTTC. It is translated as CASDTPGLIPLYEQYF. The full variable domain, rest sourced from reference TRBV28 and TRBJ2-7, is DVKVTQSSRYLVKRTGEKVFLECVQDMDHENMFWYRQDPGLGLRLIYFSYDVKMKEKGDIPEGYSVSREKKERFSLILESASTNQTSMYLCASDTPGLIPLYEQYFGPGTRLTVT.

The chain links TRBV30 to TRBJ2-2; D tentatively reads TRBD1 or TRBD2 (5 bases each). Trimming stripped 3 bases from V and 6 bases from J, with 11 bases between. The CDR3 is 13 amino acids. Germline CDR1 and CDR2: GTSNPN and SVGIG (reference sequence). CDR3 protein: CAWRARGPGELFF. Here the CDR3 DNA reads TGTGCCTGGAGGGCGAGGGGACCCGGGGAGCTGTTTTTT.

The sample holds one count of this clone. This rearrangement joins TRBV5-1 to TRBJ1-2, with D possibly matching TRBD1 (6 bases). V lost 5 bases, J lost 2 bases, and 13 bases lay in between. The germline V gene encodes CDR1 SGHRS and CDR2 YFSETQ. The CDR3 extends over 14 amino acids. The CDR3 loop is CASRPGTTNYGYTF. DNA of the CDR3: TGCGCCAGCAGGCCCGGGACAACCAACTATGGCTACACCTTC. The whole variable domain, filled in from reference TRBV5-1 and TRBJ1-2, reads KAGVTQTPRYLIKTRGQQVTLSCSPISGHRSVSWYQQTPGQGLQFLFEYFSETQRNKGNFPGRFSGRQFSNSRSEMNVSTLELGDSALYLCASRPGTTNYGYTFGSGTRLTVV.

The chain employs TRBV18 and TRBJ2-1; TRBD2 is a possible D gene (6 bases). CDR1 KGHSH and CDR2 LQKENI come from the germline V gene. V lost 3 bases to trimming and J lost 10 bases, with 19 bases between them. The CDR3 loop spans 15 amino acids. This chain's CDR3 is CASSPPGTGAREQFF. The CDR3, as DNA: TGTGCCAGCTCACCCCCTGGGACTGGGGCGAGGGAGCAGTTCTTC.

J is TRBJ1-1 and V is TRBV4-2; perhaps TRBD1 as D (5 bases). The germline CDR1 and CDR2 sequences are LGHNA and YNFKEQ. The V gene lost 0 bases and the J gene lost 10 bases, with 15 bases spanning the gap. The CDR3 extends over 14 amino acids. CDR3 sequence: CASSQEGPWGRAFF. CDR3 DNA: TGTGCCAGCAGCCAAGAAGGGCCTTGGGGGAGAGCTTTCTTT.

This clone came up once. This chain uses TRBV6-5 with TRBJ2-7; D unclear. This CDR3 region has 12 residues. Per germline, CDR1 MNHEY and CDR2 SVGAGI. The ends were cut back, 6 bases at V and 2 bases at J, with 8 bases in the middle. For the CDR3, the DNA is TGTGCCAGCAGCTCCCAAGCCTACGAGCAGTACTTC. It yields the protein CASSSQAYEQYF.

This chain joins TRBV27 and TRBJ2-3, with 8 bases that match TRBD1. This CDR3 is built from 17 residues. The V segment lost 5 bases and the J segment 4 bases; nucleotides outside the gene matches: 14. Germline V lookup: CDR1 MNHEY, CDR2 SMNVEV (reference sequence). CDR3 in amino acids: CASSLLRTGRSADTQYF. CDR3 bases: TGTGCCAGCAGTCTCCTGCGGACAGGGAGGTCCGCAGATACGCAGTATTTT.

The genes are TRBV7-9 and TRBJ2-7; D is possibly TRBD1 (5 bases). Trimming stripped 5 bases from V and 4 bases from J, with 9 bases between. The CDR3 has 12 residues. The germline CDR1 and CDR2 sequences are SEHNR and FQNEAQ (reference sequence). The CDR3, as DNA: TGTGCCAGCAGCAACCAGGGTTACGAGCAGTACTTC. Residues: CASSNQGYEQYF.

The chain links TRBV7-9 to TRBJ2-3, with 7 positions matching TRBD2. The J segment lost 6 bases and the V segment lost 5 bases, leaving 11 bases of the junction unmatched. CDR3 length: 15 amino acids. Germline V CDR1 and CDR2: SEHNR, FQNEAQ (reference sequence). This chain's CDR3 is CASSHWERDGDTQYF. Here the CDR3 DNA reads TGTGCCAGCAGCCACTGGGAGCGGGATGGGGATACGCAGTATTTT.

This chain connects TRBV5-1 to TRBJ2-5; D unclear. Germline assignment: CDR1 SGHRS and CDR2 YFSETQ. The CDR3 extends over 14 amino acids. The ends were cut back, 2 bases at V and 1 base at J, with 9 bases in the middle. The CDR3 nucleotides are TGCGCCAGCAGCTTCGGGCAGCTCCAAGAGACCCAGTACTTC. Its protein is CASSFGQLQETQYF.

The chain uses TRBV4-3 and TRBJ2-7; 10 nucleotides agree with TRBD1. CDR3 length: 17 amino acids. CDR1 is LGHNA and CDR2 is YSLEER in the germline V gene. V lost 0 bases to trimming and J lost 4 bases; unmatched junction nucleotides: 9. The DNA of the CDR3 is TGCGCCAGCAGCCAAGAATACGGGTCGGGACAGGGGTACGAGCAGTACTTC. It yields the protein CASSQEYGSGQGYEQYF.

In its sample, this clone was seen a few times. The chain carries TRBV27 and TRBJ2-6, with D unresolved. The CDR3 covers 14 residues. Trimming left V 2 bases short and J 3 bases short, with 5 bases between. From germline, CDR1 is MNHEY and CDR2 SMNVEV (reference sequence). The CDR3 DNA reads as TGTGCCAGCAGTTTAGGGCGTGGGGCCAACGTCCTGACTTTC. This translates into CASSLGRGANVLTF.